This T cell receptor (beta chain) was sequenced during a study of regulatory T cells in long-lasting Graves disease. Study-wide background: Over-5-year antithyroid drug use with positive TSH receptor antibodies defined persistent Graves' disease in the study.

This clonotype was seen a few times. What it binds is unknown. Germline assignment: CDR1 DFQATT and CDR2 SNEGSKA (reference sequence). This CDR3 contains 15 residues. V lost 3 bases to trimming and J lost 3 bases, with 14 bases between them. Overall study findings and caveats: Comparison showed that persistent patients shared more public clonotypes (roughly 2,700) than new patients (966). Persistent cases favored TRBV28, TRBJ1-2 and TRBJ2-5.

In building TCR beta libraries, iRepertoire HTBI primers were used together with Arm-PCR of CDR3 regions. TCRdb itself ran the multiplex PCR reads through MiXCR, one entry per CDR3 protein. The table includes a few hundred thousand distinct CDR3 sequences, around 23% detected once. Specified time point: persistent/refractory GD, antithyroid drugs over 5 years with positive TRAb. PBMCs were the source of the RNA used for TCR sequencing. Patients all came to the study from an endocrinology department in Xi'an, China. This sequence joins TRBV20-1 and TRBJ2-2; maybe TRBD1 (6 bases). The specimen was peripheral blood mononuclear cells (PBMCs), collected when the disease was refractory, from a patient treated with antithyroid drugs. The sequence was collected from a female donor with Graves disease. Here the CDR3 reads CSARAGQGHTGELFF. CDR3 DNA: TGCAGTGCTAGGGCCGGGCAGGGGCACACCGGGGAGCTGTTTTTT.